The T cell receptor beta chain under discussion was sequenced for a study of immune heterogeneity within non-small cell lung tumors. Across the whole study: The composition of the tumors was several squamous cell carcinomas, roughly ten non-squamous carcinomas and 1 not otherwise specified. Study-wide results and caveats: Tumor sites in a patient shared identical dominant CDR3 beta clonotypes and also carried site-unique high-frequency clones. Between individual patients, the high-frequency T-cell receptor beta clonotypes largely differed.

Multiplex PCR (32 V and 13 J primers) was used to amplify the TCR beta CDR3. TCRdb used MiXCR to reprocess the multiplex PCR reads, holding one entry per CDR3 protein. Among tens of thousands of distinct CDR3 sequences, 25% to 30% were seen once, and the ten largest hold under 5%. Trimming cost V 5 bases and J 6 bases, with 16 bases left between them. This CDR3 has 14 residues. Germline CDR1 reads LGHDT; CDR2 reads YNNKEL (reference sequence). This clonotype appeared a few times. Its antigen is currently unknown. The template for each sample was roughly 610 ng of genomic DNA, which had been extracted from bulk tumor tissue. Several biopsies per primary tumor, spaced far apart, were taken during surgery. The study cohort was described as untreated, and its members had newly diagnosed non-small cell lung cancer. They went on to have curative surgery. Those donating were patients (newly diagnosed with non-small cell lung cancer) who were having surgery with curative intent.

This sequence was found in a man aged 35-49 years with non-small cell lung cancer. This rearrangement joins TRBV3-1 to TRBJ1-2; TRBD1 might be the D (5 bases). Sequencing used lung tumor tissue. The CDR3 region is CASSRGGQGHGYTF. DNA of the CDR3: TGTGCCAGCAGCAGGGGAGGGCAGGGACATGGCTACACCTTC.